Listed here are 17 T cell receptor beta chains from one sample, sequenced in a study of cytomegalovirus exposure and HLA in healthy donors. In the PCR, 60 Vbeta and 13 Jbeta primers were used. Sequencing used immunoSEQ multiplex PCR; TCRdb keeps in-frame clones, though not all of them. The sample consists of around 100,000 clones, roughly 80% of them appearing once. Sample: PBMCs. These receptor sequences come from a man aged 50-59 years in good health and CMV-seropositive.

The CDR3 sequence is CASSGGQGGNQPQHF. The CDR3 region has the DNA TGTGCCAGCAGTGGGGGACAGGGAGGCAATCAGCCCCAGCATTTT. The rearrangement joins TRBV2 to TRBJ1-5, with TRBD1 matching 9 bases. Trimming took 4 bases from V and 2 from J; bases not matched to a gene: 3. Germline V gene data show CDR1 as SNHLY and CDR2 as FYNNEI. The CDR3 has 15 amino acids.

The CDR3, as DNA: TGTGCCACCAGCAGAGGAGCAGGGGAGACCCAGTACTTC. Its translation is CATSRGAGETQYF. The genes are TRBV15 and TRBJ2-5, with D maybe TRBD1 (5 bases). The CDR3 loop spans 13 amino acids. Germline-derived CDR1 and CDR2 are LNHNV and YYDKDF (reference sequence). Trimming shortened V by 1 base and J by 5 bases, and 8 bases separated the two germline ends.

The chain has TRBV11-3 and TRBJ2-7, with a possible D match to TRBD1 (5 bases). The germline V and J ends were trimmed by 5 bases and 6 bases, with 20 bases remaining between them. There are 15 residues in the CDR3. CDR1 and CDR2 (germline): SGHNT, YENEEA. CDR3 amino acids: CASSPTRTPYSEQYF. DNA for the CDR3: TGTGCCAGCAGCCCCACAAGGACACCCTACAGCGAGCAGTACTTC. Combining the CDR3 with reference TRBV11-3 and TRBJ2-7 gives the whole variable domain EAGVVQSPRYKIIEKKQPVAFWCNPISGHNTLYWYLQNLGQGPELLIRYENEEAVDDSQLPKDRFSAERLKGVDSTLKIQPAELGDSAVYLCASSPTRTPYSEQYFGPGTRLTVT.

The chain recombines TRBV29-1 with TRBJ2-3, with 10 bases that match TRBD2. Germline V gene sequence: CDR1 SQVTM, CDR2 ANQGSEA. The CDR3 sequence is 12 residues long. V shed 7 bases and J 5 bases; nucleotides not matched to a gene: 3. CDR3 residues: CSGKREGDTQYF. The CDR3 DNA sequence: TGCAGCGGCAAGCGGGAGGGAGATACGCAGTATTTT.

V usage is TRBV25-1 and J usage is TRBJ2-2; D possibly corresponds to TRBD2 (7 bases). The CDR3 contains 16 residues. Trimming took 5 bases from V and 5 from J, leaving 18 bases between them. The V gene's germline CDR1 is MGHDK and CDR2 SYGVNS. The CDR3 sequence is CASSTLGGPGTGELFF. The CDR3 nucleotides are TGTGCCAGCAGTACTCTGGGGGGGCCCGGGACCGGGGAGCTGTTTTTT.

The chain carries TRBV2 and TRBJ2-1; 10 bases match TRBD1. V shed 6 bases and J 3 bases; nucleotides not matched to a gene: 8. This CDR3 spans 16 amino acids. Germline CDR1 is SNHLY and CDR2 is FYNNEI. The CDR3, as DNA: TGTGCCAGCAGCCAAAGGGACAGGGGAGGCTACAATGAGCAGTTCTTC. It yields the protein CASSQRDRGGYNEQFF.

V and J are TRBV6-5 and TRBJ2-2; D remains unclear. The CDR3 has 15 residues. The V end was cut by 0 bases, the J end by 3 bases, with 8 bases between. Germline assignment: CDR1 MNHEY and CDR2 SVGAGI. The DNA for the CDR3 is TGTGCCAGCAGTTACTCGCACACCTACACCGGGGAGCTGTTTTTT. Translating it yields CASSYSHTYTGELFF.

This rearrangement joins TRBV14 to TRBJ2-3, with 9 bases fitting TRBD1. Unmatched junction bases numbered 8, after V lost 2 bases and J lost 2 bases. The CDR3 loop spans 17 amino acids. The germline V gene encodes CDR1 SGHDN and CDR2 FVKESK. CDR3 nucleotide sequence: TGTGCCAGCAGCCAATCCGGGGACAGGGTCGACACAGATACGCAGTATTTT. This sequence encodes CASSQSGDRVDTDTQYF.

V and J are TRBV4-1 and TRBJ2-7; D remains ambiguous. The CDR3 totals 15 residues. Per the germline V gene, CDR1 is MGHRA and CDR2 is YSYEKL. V lost 0 bases and J lost 0, with 9 bases in between. The CDR3 nucleotides read TGCGCCAGCAGCCAAGAGCACAGAATCTCCTACGAGCAGTACTTC. Translated: CASSQEHRISYEQYF.

The rearrangement links TRBV6-6 to TRBJ1-5, with 9 bases matching TRBD1. Trimming took 5 bases from V and 5 from J; bases not matched to a gene: 4. The CDR3 has 14 residues. Germline assignment: CDR1 MNHNY and CDR2 SVGAGI (reference sequence). CDR3 residues: CASSRDREDQPQHF. The DNA of the CDR3 is TGTGCCAGCAGTCGGGACAGGGAAGATCAGCCCCAGCATTTT.

The gene calls are TRBV5-1 and TRBJ2-1; TRBD2 might be the D (5 bases). Looked up from germline, CDR1 is SGHRS and CDR2 is YFSETQ. This CDR3 comprises 12 residues. Trimming cost V 2 bases and J 8 bases, with 8 bases left between them. The CDR3 DNA follows: TGCGCCAGCAGCTTTCCGCGGGATGAGCAGTTCTTC. This encodes CASSFPRDEQFF. Using reference TRBV5-1 and TRBJ2-1 for the parts outside the CDR3, the full variable domain is KAGVTQTPRYLIKTRGQQVTLSCSPISGHRSVSWYQQTPGQGLQFLFEYFSETQRNKGNFPGRFSGRQFSNSRSEMNVSTLELGDSALYLCASSFPRDEQFFGPGTRLTVL.

The table lists this clone with a few counts. The CDR3 DNA sequence: TGCAGCGTTTCCGGACTAGTTCAAGAGACCCAGTACTTC. This gives the protein CSVSGLVQETQYF. This chain joins TRBV29-1 and TRBJ2-5; 7 bases are a match to TRBD2. The CDR3 length is 13 residues. CDR1 is SQVTM and CDR2 is ANQGSEA in the germline V gene. Unmatched junction bases numbered 5, after V lost 5 bases and J lost 2 bases.

This sequence joins TRBV30 and TRBJ2-7, with D possibly matching TRBD2 (5 bases). The germline V and J ends were trimmed by 0 bases and 7 bases, with 13 bases remaining between them. Germline V lookup: CDR1 GTSNPN, CDR2 SVGIG (reference sequence). CDR3 length equals 13 residues. Written as DNA, the CDR3 is TGTGCCTGGAGTGTCCAGGCAGAGGGAGAGCAGTACTTC. Protein: CAWSVQAEGEQYF. The whole variable domain, remainder taken from reference TRBV30 and TRBJ2-7, is SQTIHQWPATLVQPVGSPLSLECTVEGTSNPNLYWYRQAAGRGLQLLFYSVGIGQISSEVPQNLSASRPQDRQFILSSKKLLLSDSGFYLCAWSVQAEGEQYFGPGTRLTVT.

The chain joins TRBV30 to TRBJ2-2; D is ambiguous. The CDR3 sequence is 15 residues long. Germline V gene lookup returns CDR1 GTSNPN and CDR2 SVGIG (reference sequence). Trimming pared 2 bases from V and 1 base from J, leaving 11 bases between. The CDR3 here is CAWSLTAMNTGELFF. Written as DNA, the CDR3 is TGTGCCTGGAGTCTAACAGCAATGAACACCGGGGAGCTGTTTTTT.

This clone was seen just once. The rearrangement links TRBV5-6 to TRBJ2-1; TRBD2 is a possible D gene (5 bases). There are 17 residues in the CDR3. V dropped 6 bases and J dropped 0 bases, with 19 bases sitting between them. Germline CDR1 SGHDT, CDR2 YYEEEE. CDR3 sequence reads: CASTIFARENSYNEQFF. CDR3 nucleotides: TGTGCCAGCACTATCTTTGCCCGGGAAAACTCCTACAATGAGCAGTTCTTC.

The chain employs TRBV5-1 and TRBJ1-1, with 7 bases aligning to TRBD1. Germline CDR1 and CDR2: SGHRS and YFSETQ. The CDR3 runs to 14 residues. The trim removed 5 bases at V and 3 bases at J, leaving 7 bases unmatched. Here the CDR3 DNA reads TGCGCCAGCAGTCGACAGGGCCCCTACACTGAAGCTTTCTTT. Translation gives CASSRQGPYTEAFF.

The rearrangement joins TRBV21-1 to TRBJ2-3; TRBD1 reflects the table's D call only, with no check against the DNA. TRBV21-1 is noted as a pseudogene. CDR3 length: 16 amino acids. The CDR3 loop reads CATRTGTGVNTDTQYF. The CDR3 DNA is TGTGCCACCAGAACCGGGACAGGAGTTAACACAGATACGCAGTATTTT.